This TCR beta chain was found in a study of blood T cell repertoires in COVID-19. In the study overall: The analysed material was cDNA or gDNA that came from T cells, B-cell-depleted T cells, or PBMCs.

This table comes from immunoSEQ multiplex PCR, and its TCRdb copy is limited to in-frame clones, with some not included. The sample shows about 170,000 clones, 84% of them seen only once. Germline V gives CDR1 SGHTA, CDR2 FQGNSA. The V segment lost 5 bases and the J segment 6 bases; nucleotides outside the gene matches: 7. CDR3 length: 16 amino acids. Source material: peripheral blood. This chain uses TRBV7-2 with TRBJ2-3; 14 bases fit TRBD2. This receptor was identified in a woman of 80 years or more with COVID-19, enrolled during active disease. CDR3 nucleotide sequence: TGTGCCAGCAGCCCCAGACTAGCGGGGGGGCAGGATACGCAGTATTTT. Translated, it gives CASSPRLAGGQDTQYF.